This is a list of T cell receptor beta chains from one sample in a study of radiotherapy plus CTLA-4 blockade in lung cancer. The protocol was immunoSEQ multiplex PCR, while the TCRdb copy is restricted to in-frame clones and leaves out a portion. The sample has 50,000 to 70,000 clones; approximately 82% are singletons. The sample was peripheral blood, taken from a patient treated with radiotherapy plus ipilimumab. These receptors were obtained from a human donor with non-small cell lung cancer whose response to radiotherapy plus ipilimumab could not be evaluated. CDR3s include the opening cysteine and the closing phenylalanine or tryptophan. The D gene is left open where the match is weak. The size field is filled for only some rows; it gives once, few, many or a size class.

- | TRBJ2-2 | once | TRBV7-9 | CASSLTTGRGGGELFF | TGTGCCAGCAGCTTAACTACCGGGCGGGGCGGCGGGGAGCTGTTTTTT
TRBD1 | TRBJ1-1 | few | TRBV5-1 | CASSLQGGTEAFF | TGCGCCAGCAGCTTACAGGGGGGGACTGAAGCTTTCTTT
- | TRBJ2-7 | - | TRBV19 | CASMMTGTSHEQYF | TGTGCCAGTATGATGACAGGAACATCCCACGAGCAGTACTTC
- | TRBJ1-4 | - | TRBV27 | CASSSFEGGREKLFF | TGTGCCAGCAGTTCCTTCGAGGGAGGGAGGGAAAAACTGTTTTTT
TRBD1 | TRBJ2-1 | - | TRBV11-2 | CASSFLQTGGSEQFF | TGTGCCAGCAGCTTCCTTCAGACAGGGGGTAGTGAGCAGTTCTTC
- | TRBJ1-4 | - | TRBV28 | CASSSPPGGATNEKLFF | TGTGCCAGCAGTTCACCTCCGGGAGGGGCAACTAATGAAAAACTGTTTTTT
- | TRBJ2-3 | - | TRBV19 | CASSPSISTDTQYF | TGTGCCAGTAGCCCCTCTATAAGCACAGATACGCAGTATTTT
- | TRBJ2-2 | once | TRBV11-2 | CASSLSQNTGELFF | TGTGCCAGCAGCTTATCACAGAACACCGGGGAGCTGTTTTTT
- | TRBJ1-6 | - | TRBV6-6 | CASSTDRPYNSPLHF | TGTGCCAGCAGCACAGACAGACCCTATAATTCACCCCTCCACTTT
- | TRBJ1-1 | - | TRBV4-2 | CASSPLGSDRLEAFF | TGTGCCAGCAGCCCACTGGGCAGCGACAGACTGGAAGCTTTCTTT
- | TRBJ2-1 | - | TRBV11-3 | CASSLGVQGGVDEQFF | TGTGCCAGCAGCTTAGGGGTACAGGGAGGGGTGGATGAGCAGTTCTTC
- | TRBJ1-3 | - | TRBV6-5 | CASSYLAGAPGNTIYF | TGTGCCAGCAGTTATTTGGCAGGGGCACCTGGAAACACCATATATTTT
- | TRBJ1-2 | - | TRBV4-3 | CASSQGGYYGYTF | TGCGCCAGCAGCCAAGGGGGCTACTATGGCTACACCTTC
- | TRBJ1-1 | - | TRBV5-4 | CASSLGAGEGRVEAFF | TGTGCCAGCAGCTTAGGGGCAGGGGAGGGTAGAGTTGAAGCTTTCTTT
- | TRBJ2-5 | - | TRBV11-2 | CASSPGDVETQYF | TGTGCCAGCAGCCCAGGGGATGTAGAGACCCAGTACTTC
TRBD1 | TRBJ1-5 | - | TRBV4-1 | CASSHAGGSNQPQHF | TGCGCCAGCAGCCATGCAGGGGGAAGCAATCAGCCCCAGCATTTT
TRBD2 | TRBJ2-7 | medium-sized | TRBV6-5 | CASSRTAGGPREQYF | TGTGCCAGCAGCCGGACAGCGGGAGGGCCGAGAGAGCAGTACTTC
- | TRBJ2-7 | - | TRBV5-1 | CASSLQSGMMSYEQYF | TGCGCCAGCAGCTTGCAATCAGGGATGATGTCCTACGAGCAGTACTTC
- | TRBJ2-5 | - | TRBV14 | CASSQVFAGMETQYF | TGTGCCAGCAGCCAAGTATTTGCGGGAATGGAGACCCAGTACTTC
- | TRBJ2-3 | - | TRBV4-3 | CASSQERHIADLSTDTQYF | TGCGCCAGCAGCCAGGAACGACACATAGCGGACCTTAGCACAGATACGCAGTATTTT
TRBD1 | TRBJ2-3 | - | TRBV11-3 | CASSEGGQGGTDTQYF | TGTGCCAGCAGCGAGGGTGGACAGGGAGGTACAGATACGCAGTATTTT
TRBD1 | TRBJ1-1 | medium-sized | TRBV7-9 | CASSLASGTGRTEAFF | TGTGCCAGCAGCTTGGCCTCCGGGACAGGGAGGACTGAAGCTTTCTTT
- | TRBJ2-1 | - | TRBV21-1 | CASSKIKTRGYNEQFF | TGTGCCAGCAGCAAAATAAAAACAAGGGGCTACAATGAGCAGTTCTTC
TRBD2 | TRBJ2-7 | - | TRBV7-2 | CASSLGRYGLAGSYEQYF | TGTGCCAGCAGCTTAGGGAGATATGGTCTAGCGGGGAGCTACGAGCAGTACTTC
TRBD2 | TRBJ2-5 | - | TRBV18 | CASSRLAGGYQETQYF | TGTGCCAGCTCACGACTAGCGGGGGGGTACCAAGAGACCCAGTACTTC
- | TRBJ2-3 | - | TRBV10-3 | CAIRGLGSTDTQYF | TGTGCCATCAGGGGACTGGGGAGCACAGATACGCAGTATTTT
TRBD2 | TRBJ2-5 | once | TRBV7-2 | CASSQRDYGGQETQYF | TGTGCCAGCAGCCAACGGGACTATGGCGGTCAAGAGACCCAGTACTTC
TRBD1 | TRBJ1-2 | - | TRBV14 | CASSPPRQGSYGYTF | TGTGCCAGCAGCCCCCCAAGACAGGGCTCCTATGGCTACACCTTC
- | TRBJ2-3 | - | TRBV10-1 | CASSGGRGTDTQYF | TGCGCCAGTTCGGGGGGCAGGGGAACAGATACGCAGTATTTT
- | TRBJ2-7 | - | TRBV21-1 | CATLTGGGEQYF | TGTGCCACCCTGACAGGGGGGGGAGAGCAGTACTTC
TRBD2 | TRBJ2-7 | few | TRBV28 | CASRSSGSTYEQYF | TGTGCCAGCAGGTCTAGCGGATCAACCTACGAGCAGTACTTC
TRBD2 | TRBJ2-1 | - | TRBV28 | CASSFWTSGYNEQFF | TGTGCCAGCAGTTTTTGGACTAGCGGATACAATGAGCAGTTCTTC
TRBD1 | TRBJ2-7 | - | TRBV19 | CASSNLGRTGRYEQYF | TGTGCCAGTAGTAACCTCGGAAGGACAGGGAGGTACGAGCAGTACTTC
- | TRBJ2-7 | - | TRBV6-5 | CASSTQGATFGEQYF | TGTGCCAGCAGTACGCAAGGGGCCACTTTTGGCGAGCAGTACTTC
TRBD1 | TRBJ1-1 | - | TRBV27 | CASSNWPTGGQRNTEAFF | TGTGCCAGCAGTAATTGGCCCACAGGGGGCCAGAGGAACACTGAAGCTTTCTTT
- | TRBJ2-3 | - | TRBV6-5 | CASSYEGGDTQYF | TGTGCCAGCAGTTACGAGGGCGGAGATACGCAGTATTTT
- | TRBJ1-6 | - | TRBV19 | CASSIGGLWDSPLHF | TGTGCCAGTAGTATAGGGGGACTTTGGGATTCACCCCTCCACTTT
TRBD2 | TRBJ2-1 | - | TRBV9 | CASSVIGGAFNEQFF | TGTGCCAGCAGCGTAATCGGGGGGGCCTTCAATGAGCAGTTCTTC
- | TRBJ1-2 | - | TRBV2 | CASSESRQAYGYTF | TGTGCCAGCAGTGAATCAAGACAGGCCTATGGCTACACCTTC
TRBD2 | TRBJ2-1 | few | TRBV6-1 | CASSELTSDNEQFF | TGTGCCAGCAGTGAATTGACTAGCGACAATGAGCAGTTCTTC
TRBD1 | TRBJ1-1 | - | TRBV27 | CASSSTGGISTEAFF | TGTGCCAGCAGTTCGACAGGGGGCATAAGCACTGAAGCTTTCTTT
TRBD2 | TRBJ2-2 | few | TRBV4-1 | CASTGTSGPNTGELFF | TGCGCCAGTACTGGGACTAGCGGCCCGAACACCGGGGAGCTGTTTTTT
TRBD1 | TRBJ2-5 | - | TRBV5-6 | CASSLTTGLQETQYF | TGTGCCAGCAGCCTCACGACAGGGCTCCAAGAGACCCAGTACTTC